The subject of this entry is one TCR beta chain. The antigen remains undetermined. The sample belongs to a study of cytomegalovirus exposure and HLA in healthy donors. Findings of the study overall: It was reportedly the case that the classifier diagnosed cytomegalovirus status with high specificity and sensitivity. Many donors carried some public TCRs, although rarity characterized most TCR sequences.

Germline V lookup: CDR1 MGHRA, CDR2 YSYEKL. J gave up 4 bases and V 5 bases, and 4 bases lay outside the gene matches. This CDR3 region has 14 residues. Libraries were prepared by immunoSEQ multiplex PCR; TCRdb keeps only in-frame clonotypes and omits some of them. The sample includes 190,000 or so clones, about four fifths of them seen just once. This sequence originates from a woman under 30 in good health and CMV-seropositive. What was sequenced was PBMCs. The chain recombines TRBV4-1 with TRBJ2-1; 8 bases agree with TRBD1. CDR3 DNA: TGCGCCAGCAGCATACACAGGGGGTACAATGAGCAGTTCTTC. It yields the protein CASSIHRGYNEQFF.